Below, 3 T cell receptor beta chains from the same sample are listed, as sequenced in a study of control samples from healthy donors and cancer patients. TCRdb's copy holds only in-frame clones and misses some; the assay was immunoSEQ multiplex PCR. The sample holds fewer than 85,000 clones, approximately 94% seen once. Specimen: blood. These receptors were collected from a woman aged 30 to 39 in good health.

The CDR3 coding sequence is TGTGCCAGTAGTATAGAATCCAGACTACTTACCAATGAGCAGTTCTTC. Translating gives CASSIESRLLTNEQFF. The chain joins TRBV19 to TRBJ2-1; maybe TRBD2 (5 bases). This CDR3 is 16 amino acids long. Trimming removed 0 bases at V and 6 bases at J, with 15 bases between. The germline CDR1 and CDR2 sequences are LNHDA and SQIVND (reference sequence).

The chain has TRBV28 and TRBJ2-2; D is unclear. V was pared by 3 bases and J by 4 bases, with 0 bases between. From germline, CDR1 is MDHEN and CDR2 SYDVKM. This CDR3 region has 11 residues. CDR3 bases: TGTGCCAGCAGTTTCACCGGGGAGCTGTTTTTT. It translates to CASSFTGELFF. The variable domain in full, with the rest retrieved from reference TRBV28 and TRBJ2-2, is DVKVTQSSRYLVKRTGEKVFLECVQDMDHENMFWYRQDPGLGLRLIYFSYDVKMKEKGDIPEGYSVSREKKERFSLILESASTNQTSMYLCASSFTGELFFGEGSRLTVL.

This clone was counted once. The CDR3 DNA sequence: TGCGCCAGCAGCTTGGAGGCTAGCGGGGGGCGGGATACGCAGTATTTT. As protein: CASSLEASGGRDTQYF. The chain couples TRBV5-1 to TRBJ2-3; 11 positions match TRBD2. Trimming took 0 bases from V and 6 from J; bases not matched to a gene: 6. Germline V lookup: CDR1 SGHRS, CDR2 YFSETQ. This CDR3 has 16 amino acids.